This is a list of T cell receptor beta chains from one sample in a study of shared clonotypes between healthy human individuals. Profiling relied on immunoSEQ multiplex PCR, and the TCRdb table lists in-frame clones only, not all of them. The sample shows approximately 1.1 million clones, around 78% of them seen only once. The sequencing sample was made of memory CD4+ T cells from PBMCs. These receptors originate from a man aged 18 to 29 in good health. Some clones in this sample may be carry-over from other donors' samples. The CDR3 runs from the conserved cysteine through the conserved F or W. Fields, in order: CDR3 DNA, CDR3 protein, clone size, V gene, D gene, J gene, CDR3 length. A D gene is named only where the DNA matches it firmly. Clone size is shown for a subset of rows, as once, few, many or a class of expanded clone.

cdr3_nt: TGTGCCAGCAGTTTAGGGAAGGAGCTTATTTTCCCGGCTTTCTTT
cdr3_aa: CASSLGKELIFPAFF
clone_size: .
v_call: TRBV28
d_call: .
j_call: TRBJ1-1
cdr3_length: 15

cdr3_nt: TGTGCCAGCAGCTTGGGACAGGGAGGCTATGGCTACACCTTC
cdr3_aa: CASSLGQGGYGYTF
clone_size: .
v_call: TRBV7-2
d_call: TRBD1
j_call: TRBJ1-2
cdr3_length: 14

cdr3_nt: TGTGCCAGCAGTGAAAAGAGGGGCAGGGAGACCCAGTACTTC
cdr3_aa: CASSEKRGRETQYF
clone_size: .
v_call: TRBV6-1
d_call: .
j_call: TRBJ2-5
cdr3_length: 14

cdr3_nt: TGTGCCAGCATGATGAGGACAGGGGGCACGGGGGAGACCCAGTACTTC
cdr3_aa: CASMMRTGGTGETQYF
clone_size: .
v_call: TRBV2
d_call: TRBD1
j_call: TRBJ2-5
cdr3_length: 16

cdr3_nt: TGTGCCAGCAGGCAAGGGGAAGCTGGAAACACCATATATTTT
cdr3_aa: CASRQGEAGNTIYF
clone_size: .
v_call: TRBV6-5
d_call: .
j_call: TRBJ1-3
cdr3_length: 14

cdr3_nt: TGCGCCAGCAGCCCTACGGTAGCGGCGTCGAATGAGCAGTTCTTC
cdr3_aa: CASSPTVAASNEQFF
clone_size: .
v_call: TRBV5-1
d_call: .
j_call: TRBJ2-1
cdr3_length: 15

cdr3_nt: TGTGCCAGCAGCCCCGGGGGACTAGCGGGAGACAATGAGCAGTTCTTC
cdr3_aa: CASSPGGLAGDNEQFF
clone_size: .
v_call: TRBV6-6
d_call: TRBD2
j_call: TRBJ2-1
cdr3_length: 16

cdr3_nt: TGTGCCACCAGCAGAGATGGGACAGGGGGCGGCTACACCTTC
cdr3_aa: CATSRDGTGGGYTF
clone_size: .
v_call: TRBV15
d_call: TRBD1
j_call: TRBJ1-2
cdr3_length: 14

cdr3_nt: TGTGCCAGCAGCCTCCAGGGGGCCTACGAGCAGTACTTC
cdr3_aa: CASSLQGAYEQYF
clone_size: .
v_call: TRBV27
d_call: TRBD1
j_call: TRBJ2-7
cdr3_length: 13

cdr3_nt: TGCGCCAGCAGCTTAACTAGCTCTAAAAACATTCAGTACTTC
cdr3_aa: CASSLTSSKNIQYF
clone_size: .
v_call: TRBV5-1
d_call: .
j_call: TRBJ2-4
cdr3_length: 14

cdr3_nt: TGCGCCAGCAGCCGAGATGGGCTCGAGCAGTACTTC
cdr3_aa: CASSRDGLEQYF
clone_size: .
v_call: TRBV5-1
d_call: .
j_call: TRBJ2-7
cdr3_length: 12

cdr3_nt: TGTGCCAGCAGGAGCGAGACAGGGGGAAATCAGCCCCAGCATTTT
cdr3_aa: CASRSETGGNQPQHF
clone_size: .
v_call: TRBV2
d_call: TRBD1
j_call: TRBJ1-5
cdr3_length: 15

cdr3_nt: TGTGCCAGCTCGACAGTCTCTGGGGCCAACGTCCTGACTTTC
cdr3_aa: CASSTVSGANVLTF
clone_size: .
v_call: TRBV18
d_call: .
j_call: TRBJ2-6
cdr3_length: 14

cdr3_nt: TGTGCCAGCAGACTAGCGGGAGGGGTATCCTACGAGCAGTACTTC
cdr3_aa: CASRLAGGVSYEQYF
clone_size: .
v_call: TRBV6-1
d_call: TRBD2
j_call: TRBJ2-7
cdr3_length: 15

cdr3_nt: TGTGCCAGCAGCATTGGAGGGACAGGTGAGAATCAGCCCCAGCATTTT
cdr3_aa: CASSIGGTGENQPQHF
clone_size: once
v_call: TRBV7-2
d_call: TRBD1
j_call: TRBJ1-5
cdr3_length: 16

cdr3_nt: TGTGCTAGTGGTTTGGAGGGGAACACTGAAGCTTTCTTT
cdr3_aa: CASGLEGNTEAFF
clone_size: .
v_call: TRBV12-5
d_call: .
j_call: TRBJ1-1
cdr3_length: 13

cdr3_nt: TGCGCCAGCAGCGAGCGGGCTGGCGGGGAGCTGTTTTTT
cdr3_aa: CASSERAGGELFF
clone_size: .
v_call: TRBV5-1
d_call: .
j_call: TRBJ2-2
cdr3_length: 13

cdr3_nt: TGTGCCAGCAGTTCACAGGAGAACACTGAAGCTTTCTTT
cdr3_aa: CASSSQENTEAFF
clone_size: few
v_call: TRBV6-1
d_call: .
j_call: TRBJ1-1
cdr3_length: 13

cdr3_nt: TGTGCCAGCAGCGTAGAGACAGGCCCTCAGTTCTTC
cdr3_aa: CASSVETGPQFF
clone_size: .
v_call: TRBV9
d_call: .
j_call: TRBJ2-1
cdr3_length: 12

cdr3_nt: TGCAGCGTTGAAAACCCCAAACGGCAATGGAATGAGCAGTTCTTC
cdr3_aa: CSVENPKRQWNEQFF
clone_size: .
v_call: TRBV29-1
d_call: .
j_call: TRBJ2-1
cdr3_length: 15

cdr3_nt: TGTGCCAGCAGCCTGTTTCCGTATGGCTACACCTTC
cdr3_aa: CASSLFPYGYTF
clone_size: .
v_call: TRBV5-4
d_call: .
j_call: TRBJ1-2
cdr3_length: 12

cdr3_nt: TGTGCCAGCAGTTACTCGATGACAGGACAGGCCTACGAGCAGTACTTC
cdr3_aa: CASSYSMTGQAYEQYF
clone_size: .
v_call: TRBV6-5
d_call: TRBD1
j_call: TRBJ2-7
cdr3_length: 16

cdr3_nt: TGTGCCAGCAGCTCTGGGGGACAGGCAGCCTACGAGCAGTACTTC
cdr3_aa: CASSSGGQAAYEQYF
clone_size: .
v_call: TRBV11-1
d_call: TRBD1
j_call: TRBJ2-7
cdr3_length: 15

cdr3_nt: TGTGCCAGCAGCCGGGACAGGGGAGGAGGAAACACCATATATTTT
cdr3_aa: CASSRDRGGGNTIYF
clone_size: .
v_call: TRBV7-2
d_call: TRBD1
j_call: TRBJ1-3
cdr3_length: 15

cdr3_nt: TGTGCCAGCAGCCCCGAACAGGGGGCGAACACCGGGGAGCTGTTTTTT
cdr3_aa: CASSPEQGANTGELFF
clone_size: once
v_call: TRBV5-6
d_call: TRBD1
j_call: TRBJ2-2
cdr3_length: 16

cdr3_nt: TGTGCCAGCAGTTTTGCAGGGAACTATGGCTACACCTTC
cdr3_aa: CASSFAGNYGYTF
clone_size: .
v_call: TRBV27
d_call: .
j_call: TRBJ1-2
cdr3_length: 13

cdr3_nt: TGTGCCAGCAGTGAAGGACTAGCGGGAGGCGGGGAGCTGTTTTTT
cdr3_aa: CASSEGLAGGGELFF
clone_size: few
v_call: TRBV2
d_call: TRBD2
j_call: TRBJ2-2
cdr3_length: 15

cdr3_nt: TGTGCCAGCAGTCGCTTCGCGGGAGGGCGGCTTGGGGAGACCCAGTACTTC
cdr3_aa: CASSRFAGGRLGETQYF
clone_size: few
v_call: TRBV27
d_call: TRBD2
j_call: TRBJ2-5
cdr3_length: 17

cdr3_nt: TGCGCCAGCAGCCAAGTTCATGGGGACACCGGGGAGCTGTTTTTT
cdr3_aa: CASSQVHGDTGELFF
clone_size: .
v_call: TRBV4-3
d_call: .
j_call: TRBJ2-2
cdr3_length: 15

cdr3_nt: TGTGCCAGCAGTTACTCGTACCGGGGGCCCCAGCATTTT
cdr3_aa: CASSYSYRGPQHF
clone_size: .
v_call: TRBV6-5
d_call: .
j_call: TRBJ1-5
cdr3_length: 13

cdr3_nt: TGTGCCTGGTCCATATCGGACCCAGATACGCAGTATTTT
cdr3_aa: CAWSISDPDTQYF
clone_size: once
v_call: TRBV30
d_call: .
j_call: TRBJ2-3
cdr3_length: 13

cdr3_nt: TGTGCCAGCAGTTATCACGGTGGAAGCTCCTACGAGCAGTACTTC
cdr3_aa: CASSYHGGSSYEQYF
clone_size: .
v_call: TRBV6-5
d_call: .
j_call: TRBJ2-7
cdr3_length: 15

cdr3_nt: TGTGCCAGCAACAAACCGGGGGGCGAGCAGTACTTC
cdr3_aa: CASNKPGGEQYF
clone_size: .
v_call: TRBV5-4
d_call: TRBD2
j_call: TRBJ2-7
cdr3_length: 12

cdr3_nt: TGTGCCAGCAGCGCTGATTTTCGAGAGACAGGGAATCAGCCCCAGCATTTT
cdr3_aa: CASSADFRETGNQPQHF
clone_size: .
v_call: TRBV2
d_call: TRBD1
j_call: TRBJ1-5
cdr3_length: 17

cdr3_nt: TGTGCCAGCAGCCCCGGGACTAGTTATCGCGAGCAGTTCTTC
cdr3_aa: CASSPGTSYREQFF
clone_size: .
v_call: TRBV6-6
d_call: TRBD2
j_call: TRBJ2-1
cdr3_length: 14

cdr3_nt: TGTGCCAGCCAAGATCGGGGACAGTCCAGAGGGGCTGAAGCTTTCTTT
cdr3_aa: CASQDRGQSRGAEAFF
clone_size: .
v_call: TRBV18
d_call: TRBD1
j_call: TRBJ1-1
cdr3_length: 16

cdr3_nt: TGTGCCAGCAGCTTTGGGGGCGTCGGTGAGCAGTTCTTC
cdr3_aa: CASSFGGVGEQFF
clone_size: .
v_call: TRBV7-6
d_call: .
j_call: TRBJ2-1
cdr3_length: 13

cdr3_nt: TGTGCCAGCAGGAAACCGGGACTTCGCTACGAGCAGTACTTC
cdr3_aa: CASRKPGLRYEQYF
clone_size: .
v_call: TRBV2
d_call: .
j_call: TRBJ2-7
cdr3_length: 14

cdr3_nt: TGTGCCAGCAGCCGACTGACTAGCGGGATTGGGGAGCAGTACTTC
cdr3_aa: CASSRLTSGIGEQYF
clone_size: .
v_call: TRBV14
d_call: TRBD2
j_call: TRBJ2-7
cdr3_length: 15

cdr3_nt: TGTGCCAGCAGACCTACCCCGGGACAGAAGAGCACTGAAGCTTTCTTT
cdr3_aa: CASRPTPGQKSTEAFF
clone_size: .
v_call: TRBV28
d_call: TRBD1
j_call: TRBJ1-1
cdr3_length: 16

cdr3_nt: TGCGCCAGCAGCTTAAAAGGGGGCCCTGGCTACACCTTC
cdr3_aa: CASSLKGGPGYTF
clone_size: .
v_call: TRBV5-1
d_call: TRBD1
j_call: TRBJ1-2
cdr3_length: 13